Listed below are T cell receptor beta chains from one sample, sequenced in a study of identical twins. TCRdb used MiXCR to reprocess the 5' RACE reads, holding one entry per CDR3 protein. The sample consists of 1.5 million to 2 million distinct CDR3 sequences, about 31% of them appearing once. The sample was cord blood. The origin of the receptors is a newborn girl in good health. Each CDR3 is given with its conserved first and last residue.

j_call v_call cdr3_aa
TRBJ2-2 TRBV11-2 CASSLVWSKTGELFF
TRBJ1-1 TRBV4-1 CASSQVGRGETEAFF
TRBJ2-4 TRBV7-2 CASSLHDRGKNIQYF
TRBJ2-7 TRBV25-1 CASSELSDTGQGRYEQYF
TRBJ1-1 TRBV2 CASSERSGWTLHTEAFF
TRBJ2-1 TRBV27 CASSPAFHNEQFF
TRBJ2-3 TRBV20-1 CSARGDPLTSSTDTQYF
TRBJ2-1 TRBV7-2 CASTRAGRTHNEQFF
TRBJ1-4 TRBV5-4 CASSPGTTATNEKLFF
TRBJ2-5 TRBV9 CASSVGGFQQETQYF
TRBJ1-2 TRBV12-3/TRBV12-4 CASSLIGQGNGYTF
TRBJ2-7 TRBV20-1 CSAPLGAEDEQYF
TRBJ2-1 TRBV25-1 CASSGEGKSYNEQFF
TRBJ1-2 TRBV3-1 CASSQSVSYGYTF
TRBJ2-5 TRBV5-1 CASSPFLPSGGAVRKTQYF
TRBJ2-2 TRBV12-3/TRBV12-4 CASRPGLAGLTGELFF
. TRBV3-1 CASSQDWALETQYF
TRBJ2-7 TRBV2 CASSEWQAGTYEQYF
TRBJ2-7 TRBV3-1 CASSQLGQLSYEQYF
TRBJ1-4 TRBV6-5 CASSYMGQGKLFF
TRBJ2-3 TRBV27 CASSTPLAGVGTQYF
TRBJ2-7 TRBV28 CASSFSGQPYEQYF
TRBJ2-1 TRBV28 CASTLASYNEQFF
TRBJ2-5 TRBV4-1 CASSQGWTQYF
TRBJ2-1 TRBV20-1 CSARNLVDGSLYDEQFF
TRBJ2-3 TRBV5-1 CASSLAPGQADTQYF
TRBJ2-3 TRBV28 CASSLLTGTGTDTQYF
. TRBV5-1 CASSLLLAGGNEQYF
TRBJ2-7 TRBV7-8 CASGQYRGLRYEQYF
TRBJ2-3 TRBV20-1 CSAIDRAYTDTQYF
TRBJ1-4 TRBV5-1 CASRPGDGLKEKLFF
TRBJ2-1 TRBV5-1 CASSSLGMGPAYEQFF
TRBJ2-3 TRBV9 CASSRLLTSGSTDTQYF
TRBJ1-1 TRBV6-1 CASSGATGPNTEAFF
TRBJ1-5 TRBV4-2 CASSQELYSNQPQHF
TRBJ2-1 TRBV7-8 CASSLVTSGSPSSSCNEQFF
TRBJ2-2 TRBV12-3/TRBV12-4 CASSPGFTGELFF
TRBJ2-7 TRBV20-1 CSARPGTNGWEQYF
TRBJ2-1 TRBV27 CASSLGGRGVPYNEQFF
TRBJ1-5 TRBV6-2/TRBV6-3 CASSISDRGNQPQHF
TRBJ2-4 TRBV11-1 CASSLAGRTKNIQYF
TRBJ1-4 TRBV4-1 CASSRDRTSRGFNEKLFF
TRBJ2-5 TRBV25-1 CASSESLVNQETQYF
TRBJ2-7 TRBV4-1 CASSQDSGLAYFYEQYF
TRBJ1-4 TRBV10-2 CASSDPFVQGANEKLFF
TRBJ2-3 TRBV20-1 CSAIASGSADTQYF
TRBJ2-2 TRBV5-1 CASSPWESRLTNTGELFF
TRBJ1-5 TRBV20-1 CSARDWKQGDQPQHF
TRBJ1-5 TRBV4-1 CASSPGRSSQPQHF
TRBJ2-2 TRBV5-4 CASRPGHLNTGELFF
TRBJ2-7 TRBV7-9 CASSLGSSGQYF
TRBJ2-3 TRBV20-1 CSAIDDRSSTDTQYF
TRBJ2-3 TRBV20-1 CSARDAREGGLTDTQYF
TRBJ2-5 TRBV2 CASRRTGLETQYF
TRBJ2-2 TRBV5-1 CASSLPETANTGELFF